In this sample, the clone carrying this TCR beta chain turned up many times. Its target is not known. RNA transcripts served as template for amplifying TCR beta CDR3 sequences. HTBI-primed RT-PCR formed the first round, and a multiplex PCR formed the second. TCRdb ran MiXCR on the multiplex PCR reads and lists one entry per CDR3 protein. The sample lists about 600,000 distinct CDR3 sequences; just under 40% were seen once. Pregnant or lactating patients and those with other autoimmune diseases or uncontrolled infections were excluded. Germline-derived CDR1 and CDR2 are ENHRY and SYGVKD. This CDR3 comprises 16 residues. V lost 0 bases, J lost 4 bases, and 15 bases lay in between. The sample originates from a study of Graves' ophthalmopathy and Graves' hyperthyroidism. Across the whole study: Stable hyperthyroid donors showed no ophthalmopathy during 18 months follow-up.

General study findings and limits: Stable hyperthyroidism and ophthalmopathy were told apart by a 13-signature model, which achieved roughly 90% sensitivity and just over 80% specificity. The model achieved 70.59% sensitivity and over 72% specificity for ophthalmopathy progression.

The sequencing input was peripheral blood or thyroid tissue (not recorded which). The chain couples TRBV10-3 to TRBJ2-5, with TRBD2 as a possible D gene (6 bases). This receptor was identified in an adult man with Graves' hyperthyroidism. The CDR3 DNA follows: TGTGCCATCAGTGAGTCCGCGGGGTATTCAGGAGAGACCCAGTACTTC. Its protein is CAISESAGYSGETQYF.